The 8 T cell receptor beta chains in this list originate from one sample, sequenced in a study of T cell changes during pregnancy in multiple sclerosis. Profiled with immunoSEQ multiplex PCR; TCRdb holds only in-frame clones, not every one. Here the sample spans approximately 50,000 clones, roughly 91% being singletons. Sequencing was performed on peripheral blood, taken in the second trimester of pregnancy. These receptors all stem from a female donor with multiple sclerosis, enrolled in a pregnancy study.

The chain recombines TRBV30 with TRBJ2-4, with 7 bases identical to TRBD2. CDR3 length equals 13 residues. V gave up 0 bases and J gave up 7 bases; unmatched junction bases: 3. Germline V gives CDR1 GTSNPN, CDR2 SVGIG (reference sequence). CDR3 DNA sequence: TGTGCCTGGAGTGTATGGGGGGGGAACATTCAGTACTTC. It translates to CAWSVWGGNIQYF. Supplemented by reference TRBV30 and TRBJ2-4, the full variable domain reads SQTIHQWPATLVQPVGSPLSLECTVEGTSNPNLYWYRQAAGRGLQLLFYSVGIGQISSEVPQNLSASRPQDRQFILSSKKLLLSDSGFYLCAWSVWGGNIQYFGAGTRLSVL.

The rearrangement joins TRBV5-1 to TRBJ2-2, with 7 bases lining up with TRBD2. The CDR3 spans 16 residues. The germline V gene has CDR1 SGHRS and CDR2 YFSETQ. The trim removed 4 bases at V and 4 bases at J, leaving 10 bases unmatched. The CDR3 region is CASSPGVGGSTGELFF. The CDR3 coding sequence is TGCGCCAGCAGCCCAGGTGTCGGGGGGAGCACCGGGGAGCTGTTTTTT.

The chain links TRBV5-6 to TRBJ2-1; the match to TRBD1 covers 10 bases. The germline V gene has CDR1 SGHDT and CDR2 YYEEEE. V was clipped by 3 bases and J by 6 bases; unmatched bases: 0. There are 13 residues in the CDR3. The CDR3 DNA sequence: TGTGCCAGCAGCTGGGACAGGGGCAATGAGCAGTTCTTC. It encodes CASSWDRGNEQFF. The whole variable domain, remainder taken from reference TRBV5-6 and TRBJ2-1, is DAGVTQSPTHLIKTRGQQVTLRCSPKSGHDTVSWYQQALGQGPQFIFQYYEEEERQRGNFPDRFSGHQFPNYSSELNVNALLLGDSALYLCASSWDRGNEQFFGPGTRLTVL.

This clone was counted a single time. The CDR3 here is CASSFYGQSITEAFF. The CDR3 coding sequence is TGTGCCAGCAGCTTCTACGGACAGTCGATCACTGAAGCTTTCTTT. The chain carries TRBV7-2 and TRBJ1-1; D may be TRBD1 (6 bases). CDR1 is SGHTA, CDR2 FQGNSA, per germline. Trimming removed 3 bases from V and 4 bases from J, with 15 bases in between. This CDR3 is built from 15 residues.

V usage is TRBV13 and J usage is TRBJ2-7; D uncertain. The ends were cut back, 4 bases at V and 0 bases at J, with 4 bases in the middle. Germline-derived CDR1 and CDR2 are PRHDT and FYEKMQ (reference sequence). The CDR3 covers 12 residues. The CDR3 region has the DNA TGTGCCAGCAGCTCTAGCTCCTACGAGCAGTACTTC. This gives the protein CASSSSSYEQYF.

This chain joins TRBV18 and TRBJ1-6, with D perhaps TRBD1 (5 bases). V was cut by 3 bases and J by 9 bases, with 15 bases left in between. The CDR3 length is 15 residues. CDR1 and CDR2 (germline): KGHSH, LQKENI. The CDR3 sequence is CASSPVGIGGSPLHF. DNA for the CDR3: TGTGCCAGCTCACCGGTCGGGATCGGGGGTTCACCCCTCCACTTT.

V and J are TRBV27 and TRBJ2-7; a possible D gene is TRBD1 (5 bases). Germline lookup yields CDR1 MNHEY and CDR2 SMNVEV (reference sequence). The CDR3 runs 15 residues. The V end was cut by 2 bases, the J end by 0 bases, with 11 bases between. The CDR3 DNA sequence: TGTGCCAGCAGTTTAACAGGTCCTCCCTCCTACGAGCAGTACTTC. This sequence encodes CASSLTGPPSYEQYF.

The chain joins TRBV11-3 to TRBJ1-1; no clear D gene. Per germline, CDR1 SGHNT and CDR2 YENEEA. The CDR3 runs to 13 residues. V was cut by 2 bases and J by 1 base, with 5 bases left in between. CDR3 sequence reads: CASSLRRNTEAFF. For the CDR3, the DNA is TGTGCCAGCAGCTTACGTAGGAACACTGAAGCTTTCTTT.